This T cell receptor beta chain was captured in a study of tumor-infiltrating lymphocytes in oesophageal squamous cell carcinoma. TCRdb itself ran the PCR reads through MiXCR, one entry per CDR3 protein. The sample records approximately 9,500 distinct CDR3 sequences, around 54% being singletons. This CDR3 is built from 15 residues. Germline CDR1 SGHTA, CDR2 FQGNSA. The V and J genes are TRBV7-2 and TRBJ2-5; possible D gene TRBD2, 5 bases. The end of the DNA fits TRBJ2-1 better, so the J call may be wrong. Sequenced material: esophageal tumor tissue. This TCR was recovered from a female donor with esophageal squamous cell carcinoma. The CDR3 loop is CASSLSLERRHEQFF. The CDR3 DNA follows: TGTGCCAGCAGCTTATCACTAGAGCGGCGGCATGAGCAGTTCTTC.